This T cell receptor beta chain was retrieved from a study of T cell responses to AZD1222 COVID-19 vaccine. Overall study findings and caveats: Most donors were white British, females outnumbered males, and clonal diversity was possibly underestimated.

V was trimmed by 0 bases and J by 5 bases, leaving 11 bases between them. The germline V gene encodes CDR1 SGDLS and CDR2 YYNGEE. The CDR3 covers 14 residues. Clones were read by immunoSEQ multiplex PCR, and TCRdb kept only the in-frame ones, dropping some. The sample records 150,000 to 200,000 clones, approximately 86% being singletons. Note on this clone: Antigen specificity is unknown.

This chain joins TRBV9 and TRBJ1-2; D may be TRBD1 (6 bases). The specimen comprised peripheral blood, sampled 28 days after the second AZD1222 dose. This clonotype was sampled from an adult who received the AZD1222 COVID-19 vaccine. The CDR3 nucleotides read TGTGCCAGCAGCGTAGAGGGGGGGCCTTATGGCTACACCTTC. As protein: CASSVEGGPYGYTF.